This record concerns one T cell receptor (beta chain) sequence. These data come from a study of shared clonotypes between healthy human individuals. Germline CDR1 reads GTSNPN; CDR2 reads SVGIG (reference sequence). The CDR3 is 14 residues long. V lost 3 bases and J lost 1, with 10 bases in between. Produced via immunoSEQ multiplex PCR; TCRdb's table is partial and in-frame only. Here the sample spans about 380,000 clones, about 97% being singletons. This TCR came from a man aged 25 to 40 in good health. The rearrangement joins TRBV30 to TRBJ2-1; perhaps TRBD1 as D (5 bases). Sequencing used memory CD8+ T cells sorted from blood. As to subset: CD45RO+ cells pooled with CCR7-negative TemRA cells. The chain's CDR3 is CAWRNRGSYNEQFF. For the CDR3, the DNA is TGTGCCTGGAGAAATAGGGGATCCTACAATGAGCAGTTCTTC.